The 30 T cell receptor beta chains listed next were all sequenced from one sample in a study of T-cell reconstitution after alpha-beta-depleted transplantation in children. Preparation of the TCRbeta library used unique molecular identifiers. One entry per CDR3 protein, called by TCRdb with MiXCR from the PCR reads. The sample has around 370,000 distinct CDR3 sequences, about 17% seen once. The specimen was PBMCs, mostly from graft donor cells, collected 360 days after TCRalphabeta/CD19-depleted stem cell transplant. The receptors were gathered from a male patient aged 2-15 years who had a stem cell transplant for acute lymphoblastic leukemia, so the T cells may come from the graft donor.

The gene calls are TRBV20-1 and TRBJ1-1; no definite D call. The CDR3 consists of 13 residues. CDR1 DFQATT and CDR2 SNEGSKA come from the germline V gene (reference sequence). V lost 3 bases and J 0 bases, leaving 8 bases between the germline ends. CDR3 residues: CSASRTVNTEAFF. The DNA for the CDR3 is TGCAGTGCTAGCCGGACGGTGAACACTGAAGCTTTCTTT.

J is TRBJ2-3 and V is TRBV12-5; D not certain. The V end lost 1 base, the J end lost 4 bases, and 6 bases lay between the germline ends. Germline V lookup: CDR1 LGHNT, CDR2 FRNRAP. This CDR3 comprises 13 residues. CDR3 DNA sequence: TGTGCTAGTGGTTTGGAAGCTTCAGATACGCAGTATTTT. It translates to CASGLEASDTQYF. Drawing the rest from reference TRBV12-5 and TRBJ2-3, the complete variable domain is DARVTQTPRHKVTEMGQEVTMRCQPILGHNTVFWYRQTMMQGLELLAYFRNRAPLDDSGMPKDRFSAEMPDATLATLKIQPSEPRDSAVYFCASGLEASDTQYFGPGTRLTVL.

The gene calls are TRBV4-2 and TRBJ2-1; no reliable D call. Germline lookup yields CDR1 LGHNA and CDR2 YNFKEQ. Trimming stripped 1 base from V and 3 bases from J, with 16 bases between. This CDR3 region has 17 residues. The CDR3 coding sequence is TGTGCCAGCAGCCAAGTGTCCGGGCGGAACATCTACAATGAGCAGTTCTTC. This translates into CASSQVSGRNIYNEQFF.

This clonotype was counted only a few times. The chain couples TRBV4-3 to TRBJ1-6; D is undetermined. Trimming pared 2 bases from V and 6 bases from J, leaving 8 bases between. Germline CDR1 reads LGHNA; CDR2 reads YSLEER. The CDR3 contains 14 residues. The CDR3 here is CASSQSFGNSPLHF. In DNA form, the CDR3 reads TGCGCCAGCAGCCAATCGTTTGGTAATTCACCCCTCCACTTT.

This clonotype was observed a handful of times. This chain joins TRBV20-1 and TRBJ2-2; D not certain. V lost 0 bases and J lost 5, with 7 bases in between. Germline CDR1 reads DFQATT; CDR2 reads SNEGSKA (reference sequence). CDR3 length: 13 amino acids. The CDR3 bases are TGCAGTGCTAGAGATCCTGAGACCGGGGAGCTGTTTTTT. Translated: CSARDPETGELFF.

This clonotype has just a few counts. The chain links TRBV3-1 to TRBJ2-1, with D perhaps matching TRBD1 (6 bases). Germline V gene lookup returns CDR1 LGHDT and CDR2 YNNKEL (reference sequence). Trimming took off 1 base at V and 14 bases at J, with 12 bases between the two ends. The CDR3 extends over 12 amino acids. The CDR3 reads CASSQGGGEEFF. Here the CDR3 DNA reads TGTGCCAGCAGCCAAGGAGGGGGAGAGGAGTTCTTC.

J is TRBJ2-1 and V is TRBV6-2 or TRBV6-3; D gene ambiguous. V shed 1 base and J shed 6 bases, with 19 bases lying between them. The germline CDR1 and CDR2 sequences are MNHEY and SVGEGT. The CDR3 contains 17 residues. The CDR3: CASSYYSGGVTLNEQFF. In nucleotides, the CDR3 is TGTGCCAGCAGTTACTACTCTGGCGGAGTAACACTCAATGAGCAGTTCTTC.

This chain connects TRBV27 to TRBJ1-1, with TRBD1 as a possible D gene (6 bases). In germline, CDR1 is MNHEY, CDR2 SMNVEV (reference sequence). CDR3 length: 15 residues. Trimming left V 3 bases short and J 8 bases short, with 19 bases between. CDR3 in amino acids: CASSFGGPFVREAFF. CDR3 sequence (DNA): TGTGCCAGCAGTTTCGGGGGGCCCTTTGTGAGGGAAGCTTTCTTT.

The rearrangement links TRBV18 to TRBJ1-4; 7 nucleotides line up with TRBD1. CDR3 length: 14 residues. Germline assignment: CDR1 KGHSH and CDR2 LQKENI. After removal of 6 bases from V and 7 bases from J, the junction contained 8 bases not matched to a gene. In DNA form, the CDR3 reads TGTGCCAGCTCCCAGCCGGGACAGAGTGAAAAACTGTTTTTT. The encoded protein is CASSQPGQSEKLFF.

This clonotype was detected many times. The chain uses TRBV9 and TRBJ2-2, with a tentative D call TRBD1 (6 bases). The CDR3 is 17 residues long. Trimming removed 0 bases from V and 6 bases from J, with 18 bases in between. Germline assignment: CDR1 SGDLS and CDR2 YYNGEE. The CDR3 bases are TGTGCCAGCAGCGTAGGTCCCGAACAGGGATTGGCCGGGGAGCTGTTTTTT. Translation gives CASSVGPEQGLAGELFF.

This clonotype came up a few times. The chain joins TRBV30 to TRBJ2-7; TRBD2 might be the D (6 bases). The germline V and J ends were trimmed by 6 bases and 4 bases, with 16 bases remaining between them. The CDR3 length is 13 residues. The germline gives CDR1 GTSNPN, CDR2 SVGIG (reference sequence). This CDR3 is CACGGSMGYEQYF. The CDR3 bases are TGTGCCTGTGGGGGGAGCATGGGGTACGAGCAGTACTTC.

The rearrangement joins TRBV4-3 to TRBJ2-2; tentatively, D is TRBD1 (5 bases). The CDR3 has 14 residues. Germline lookup yields CDR1 LGHNA and CDR2 YSLEER. V lost 5 bases to trimming and J lost 4 bases, with 11 bases between them. CDR3 loop: CASSKGERTGELFF. The DNA of the CDR3 is TGCGCCAGCAGCAAAGGGGAACGCACCGGGGAGCTGTTTTTT.

This clonotype turned up a few times. The chain couples TRBV6-1 to TRBJ1-3, with D possibly TRBD1 on 5 matching bases. V lost 6 bases to trimming and J lost 0 bases, with 12 bases between them. The length of the CDR3 is 15 residues. Germline V gene lookup returns CDR1 MNHNS and CDR2 SASEGT. The CDR3 nucleotides are TGTGCCAGCAGGGTAACAGGCAACTCTGGAAACACCATATATTTT. Translating it yields CASRVTGNSGNTIYF.

The V and J genes are TRBV15 and TRBJ1-5, with D tentatively TRBD1 (6 bases). Germline assignment: CDR1 LNHNV and CDR2 YYDKDF (reference sequence). The CDR3 length is 15 residues. Between the trimmed V and J ends, which lost 4 bases and 3 bases, there was a span of 13 bases. DNA for the CDR3: TGTGCCACCAGCACAGAGACAGGTCTCAATCAGCCCCAGCATTTT. Amino acid sequence: CATSTETGLNQPQHF.

CDR3 nucleotides: TGTGCCAGCTCAAAGGGGCCCGGGGAGCTGTTTTTT. Residues: CASSKGPGELFF. V is TRBV18 and J is TRBJ2-2; a possible D gene is TRBD1 (5 bases). Trimming stripped 5 bases from V and 6 bases from J, with 7 bases between. CDR3 length: 12 residues. The germline gives CDR1 KGHSH, CDR2 LQKENI.

This clonotype was counted at least ten times. The rearrangement uses TRBV11-3 and TRBJ2-1; TRBD2 agrees at 7 bases. The V and J ends lost 1 base and 2 bases, in that order; junction bases with no gene match: 2. This CDR3 is built from 15 residues. CDR1 is SGHNT, CDR2 YENEEA, per germline. The CDR3 DNA is TGTGCCAGCAGCTTAGGGACTAGGGCCTACAATGAGCAGTTCTTC. Its protein product is CASSLGTRAYNEQFF.

This clonotype was counted ten times or more. The chain carries TRBV28 and TRBJ2-7; 7 bases align to TRBD2. CDR1 is MDHEN and CDR2 is SYDVKM in the germline V gene. The CDR3 is 20 residues long. The ends lost 5 bases at V and 0 bases at J; junction bases unmatched: 22. CDR3 in amino acids: CASSHPMGGLFGWGSYEQYF. CDR3 DNA: TGTGCCAGCAGTCACCCCATGGGGGGACTATTTGGCTGGGGCTCCTACGAGCAGTACTTC.

The chain recombines TRBV6-5 with TRBJ1-6; D remains ambiguous. Germline CDR1 is MNHEY and CDR2 is SVGAGI. CDR3 size: 17 residues. V dropped 2 bases and J dropped 8 bases, with 19 bases sitting between them. The chain's CDR3 is CASSYQARAAGDSPLHF. CDR3 in DNA: TGTGCCAGCAGTTACCAAGCTCGCGCGGCAGGCGATTCACCCCTCCACTTT.

Ten or more counts support this clonotype. The chain couples TRBV7-3 to TRBJ2-3, with a tentative D call TRBD2 (5 bases). V was shortened by 3 bases and J by 2 bases, with 9 bases between the two germline ends. The CDR3 totals 14 residues. Germline-derived CDR1 and CDR2 are SGHTA and FQGTGA. In DNA, the CDR3 is TGTGCCAGCAGCTTGGGCGGACTCACAGATACGCAGTATTTT. Its protein product is CASSLGGLTDTQYF.

Only a few counts were recorded for this clonotype. The rearrangement links TRBV12-3 or TRBV12-4 to TRBJ1-5; D is undetermined. V lost 3 bases to trimming and J lost 7 bases, with 10 bases between them. This CDR3 is 13 amino acids long. The CDR3 DNA reads TGTGCCAGCAGTTTGGCCAGGATCCAGCCCCAGCATTTT. Its protein is CASSLARIQPQHF.

The J gene is TRBJ2-1, the V gene TRBV5-1; the D gene is possibly TRBD2 (6 bases). CDR3 size: 14 residues. Germline V lookup: CDR1 SGHRS, CDR2 YFSETQ. The V end was cut by 7 bases, the J end by 7 bases, with 18 bases between. CDR3 sequence: CASLDRTEGNEQFF. Written as DNA, the CDR3 is TGCGCCAGCCTTGACCGGACGGAGGGGAATGAGCAGTTCTTC.

A few counts support this clonotype. The chain couples TRBV2 to TRBJ2-7, with 11 bases fitting TRBD2. With 7 bases clipped from V and 6 bases from J, the junction kept 8 bases outside the gene matches. This CDR3 is 14 amino acids long. Looked up from germline, CDR1 is SNHLY and CDR2 is FYNNEI. CDR3 loop: CASTVAGGRGEQYF. The CDR3 DNA reads as TGTGCCAGCACAGTAGCGGGAGGGAGGGGCGAGCAGTACTTC.

This chain uses TRBV19 with TRBJ2-2; either TRBD1 or TRBD2 may supply D (5 bases each). The CDR3 covers 14 residues. Trimming pared 10 bases from V and 7 bases from J, leaving 19 bases between. Looked up from germline, CDR1 is LNHDA and CDR2 is SQIVND (reference sequence). As DNA, the CDR3 is TGTGCCACCTCGCAGGGACCGTCGAGCGGGGAGCTGTTTTTT. It translates to CATSQGPSSGELFF.

The rearrangement joins TRBV12-3 or TRBV12-4 to TRBJ1-2; D is uncertain. Trimming left V 6 bases short and J 6 bases short, with 11 bases between. CDR3 length: 12 amino acids. CDR3 nucleotides: TGTGCCAGCAGCCAGGCTTCCCATGGCTACACCTTC. Amino acid sequence: CASSQASHGYTF.

The rearrangement links TRBV15 to TRBJ2-3; TRBD2 matches at 9 bases. The CDR3 sequence is 15 residues long. Germline CDR1 and CDR2: LNHNV and YYDKDF (reference sequence). Unmatched junction bases numbered 4, after V lost 4 bases and J lost 2 bases. CDR3 coding DNA: TGTGCCACCAGCACTCCGGGACTAGCCACAGATACGCAGTATTTT. It is translated as CATSTPGLATDTQYF.

The chain combines TRBV12-3 or TRBV12-4 with TRBJ2-1; possibly TRBD2 for D (6 bases). Deletions cut 1 base from V and 1 base from J, with 11 bases between. The CDR3 runs 16 residues. The CDR3 DNA reads as TGTGCCAGCAGTTTAGGCGGGAAGTATTCCTACAATGAGCAGTTCTTC. The encoded protein is CASSLGGKYSYNEQFF.

The chain combines TRBV5-1 with TRBJ2-3, with D uncertain. This CDR3 comprises 13 residues. The germline gives CDR1 SGHRS, CDR2 YFSETQ. With 4 bases removed from V and 5 bases from J, the gap between germline ends came to 11 bases. Here the CDR3 reads CASSPRKGDTQYF. CDR3 bases: TGCGCCAGCAGCCCGCGAAAAGGAGATACGCAGTATTTT.

This clonotype came up a few times. The gene calls are TRBV7-8 and TRBJ1-1; 8 bases fit TRBD1. Per the germline V gene, CDR1 is SGHVS and CDR2 is FQNEAQ. The CDR3 sequence is 14 residues long. The V segment lost 6 bases and the J segment 3 bases; nucleotides outside the gene matches: 6. The CDR3 sequence is CASRAGGIDTEAFF. The CDR3 region has the DNA TGTGCCAGCAGAGCAGGGGGCATCGACACTGAAGCTTTCTTT.

This rearrangement joins TRBV11-1 to TRBJ2-1; 8 positions match TRBD2. The V and J ends lost 2 bases and 3 bases, in that order; junction bases with no gene match: 12. In germline, CDR1 is SGHAT, CDR2 FQDESV (reference sequence). This CDR3 is built from 18 residues. The CDR3 bases are TGTGCCAGCAGCTTAAGAATCCCCAGCGGGAGAGGCTACAATGAGCAGTTCTTC. Protein sequence: CASSLRIPSGRGYNEQFF.

This clonotype occurred a few times. The chain is built from TRBV5-8 and TRBJ2-5; D may be TRBD1 or TRBD2 (5 bases each). CDR1 SGHTS and CDR2 YDEGEE come from the germline V gene. CDR3 length: 12 amino acids. V shed 4 bases and J shed 6 bases, with 10 bases lying between them. Here the CDR3 reads CASSPRGQTQYF. CDR3 coding DNA: TGTGCCAGCAGCCCCCGGGGCCAGACCCAGTACTTC.